This TCR beta chain stems from a study of cytotoxic CD8 clonotypes in ibrutinib-treated CLL. Investigators sought sequencing depths of between 1 in 200,000 and 1 in 1 million T cells. Generated by immunoSEQ multiplex PCR, the TCRdb table keeps only in-frame clones and is missing some. The sample yields tens of thousands of clones, just over 90% seen once. Regarding the study as a whole: While tracking circulating CD8+ T-cell counts, baseline clonality exceeded that of age-matched healthy donors.

Details on this clone: The antigen is undetermined.

The source material was PBMCs, sampled after 12 months of ibrutinib treatment. The sequence derives from a human donor with chronic lymphocytic leukemia.

The CDR3 is CASSLGDNEQFF. The DNA for the CDR3 is TGTGCCAGTAGCTTAGGGGACAATGAGCAGTTCTTC. V gene TRBV19 combines with J gene TRBJ2-1; the D gene is possibly TRBD1 (5 bases). The V end lost 6 bases, the J end lost 5 bases, and 8 bases lay between the germline ends. The CDR3 is made up of 12 amino acids. Per germline, CDR1 LNHDA and CDR2 SQIVND (reference sequence).